The TCR beta chain described here comes from a study of T cell responses to AZD1222 COVID-19 vaccine. The study, taken as a whole, reports: The study sampled repertoires only after the peak T cell response. Receipt of two AZD1222 doses was followed by a rise in Spike-specific TCR breadth and depth. Spike was spanned by vaccine-associated CD4 TCRs, which were dominant at 160-218 and 743-854. The donors showed a predominance of white British ancestry and of females, with possible underestimation of clonal diversity.

TCRdb keeps only in-frame clones here, not all; method: immunoSEQ multiplex PCR. This table holds 100,000 or so clones, about nine tenths found once. Points on this clone: Its matching antigen is unknown.

Sequenced here: peripheral blood, sampled 28 days after the second AZD1222 dose. This clonotype was sampled from an adult who received the AZD1222 COVID-19 vaccine.

CDR3 sequence: CASSQVRDSGYEQYF. CDR3 sequence (DNA): TGCGCCAGCAGCCAAGTCCGGGACTCGGGATACGAGCAGTACTTC. The chain joins TRBV4-1 to TRBJ2-7; perhaps TRBD2 as D (6 bases). V was pared by 1 base and J by 4 bases, with 14 bases between. CDR3 size: 15 residues. From germline, CDR1 is MGHRA and CDR2 YSYEKL.